This note documents a single T cell receptor beta chain sequence. With 60 Vbeta and 13 Jbeta primers, the PCR was carried out. The table came from immunoSEQ multiplex PCR; TCRdb's copy has only in-frame clones and leaves some out. The sample comprises 100,000 to 150,000 clones, just under 85% of which are singletons, and 2.5% to 3.5% rests with the top ten. This sample was included in a study of cytomegalovirus exposure and HLA in healthy donors. Germline CDR1 reads MNHEY; CDR2 reads SMNVEV (reference sequence). Trimming shortened V by 8 bases and J by 4 bases, and 21 bases separated the two germline ends. This CDR3 contains 16 residues.

J is TRBJ2-1 and V is TRBV27; D perhaps matches TRBD2 (6 bases). This clonotype originated in a boy younger than 10 in good health and CMV-seronegative. The sequenced material came from PBMCs. The DNA of the CDR3 is TGTGCCAGCCAGCCGGCATCCTGGGCGGGATACAATGAGCAGTTCTTC. It is translated as CASQPASWAGYNEQFF.